Each of the 13 T cell receptor beta chains below was sequenced from the same sample in a study of T cell repertoires in aging, cancer and after chemotherapy. A mixed TRB-A/B primer pool amplified rearranged TRB by multiplex touch-down PCR. TCRdb itself ran the multiplex PCR reads through MiXCR, one entry per CDR3 protein. The sample has roughly 970 distinct CDR3 sequences, around 20% seen once. The template was genomic DNA from peripheral blood, not RNA. Material for sequencing was blood. The receptors originated from a human donor with a solid tumor.

By proportion, this clonotype is large. The V and J genes are TRBV20-1 and TRBJ2-4; TRBD2 matches at 13 bases. The CDR3 is made up of 16 amino acids. Germline values: CDR1 DFQATT, CDR2 SNEGSKA (reference sequence). J was trimmed by 0 bases and V by 6 bases; bases with no gene match: 5. Written as DNA, the CDR3 is TGCAGTGCCCGAGGGACTAGCGGGGTAGCCAAAAACATTCAGTACTTC. As protein: CSARGTSGVAKNIQYF.

On this clonotype itself: This may arise from a read error, as a much more abundant clone is one base away. The gene calls are TRBV20-1 and TRBJ1-6; 9 positions match TRBD1. The length of the CDR3 is 14 residues. V trimming: 6 bases; J trimming: 10 bases; junction bases outside the gene matches: 10. The germline V gene encodes CDR1 DFQATT and CDR2 SNEGSKA (reference sequence). In DNA form, the CDR3 reads TGCAGTGCCCCCAGGGACAGGGAGGGCTCACCCCTCCACTTT. Translation: CSAPRDREGSPLHF.

This clonotype was observed a few times. Just one base apart from a much larger clone, this may be a read error. This sequence joins TRBV20-1 and TRBJ2-7; TRBD1 agrees at 8 bases. There are 13 residues in the CDR3. Per germline, CDR1 DFQATT and CDR2 SNEGSKA (reference sequence). The V gene end was trimmed by 1 base and the J gene end by 6 bases; junction bases not matched to a gene: 5. The CDR3 sequence is CSARVGTGTEQYF. CDR3 nucleotide sequence: TGCAGTGCTAGAGTAGGGACAGGAACCGAGCAGTACTTC.

With respect to this clonotype: Given a much more abundant clone one base away, this may be a read error. The chain uses TRBV20-1 and TRBJ2-1; no firm D call. CDR3 length: 12 amino acids. Looked up from germline, CDR1 is DFQATT and CDR2 is SNEGSKA (reference sequence). The chain's CDR3 is CSARLSGNDQFF. DNA of the CDR3: TGCAGTGCTAGGCTCTCCGGCAATGATCAGTTCTTC.

Regarding this clonotype: Possible read error: a much larger clone is one base away. V is TRBV20-1 and J is TRBJ2-7, with unresolved D. The CDR3 has 12 residues. Per the germline V gene, CDR1 is DFQATT and CDR2 is SNEGSKA (reference sequence). Trimming took off 4 bases at V and 3 bases at J, with 10 bases between the two ends. CDR3 region: CSATDVGYEQYV. The CDR3 bases are TGCAGTGCTACTGACGTCGGCTACGAGCAGTACGTC.

This clonotype was seen a handful of times. The chain carries TRBV4-1 and TRBJ2-1; 8 bases are a match to TRBD2. Germline CDR1 is MGHRA and CDR2 is YSYEKL. There are 15 residues in the CDR3. V lost 3 bases and J lost 7; bases outside the gene matches: 8. CDR3 in DNA: TGCGCCAGCAGCCACAGGACTAGCAGTAGGAATGAGCAGTTCTTC. Translation gives CASSHRTSSRNEQFF.

This clonotype has more than one count but fewer than ten. The genes are TRBV7-3 and TRBJ2-6; a weak D match, TRBD2 (6 bases). With 6 bases removed from V and 0 bases from J, the gap between germline ends came to 9 bases. The germline V gene encodes CDR1 SGHTA and CDR2 FQGTGA. The CDR3 sequence is 15 residues long. CDR3 nucleotide sequence: TGTGCCAGCAGGGGGGGAAGCTCTGGGGCCAACGTCCTGACTTTC. This translates into CASRGGSSGANVLTF.

This clonotype is large in the sample. The chain combines TRBV19 with TRBJ1-6; no reliable D call. V was cut by 3 bases and J by 6 bases, with 3 bases left in between. The CDR3 is 12 residues long. From germline, CDR1 is LNHDA and CDR2 SQIVND (reference sequence). CDR3: CASSMPNSPLHF. DNA for the CDR3: TGTGCCAGTAGTATGCCTAATTCACCCCTCCACTTT.

This clonotype is large. This chain joins TRBV7-2 and TRBJ2-1; 11 bases align to TRBD2. The CDR3 is 15 amino acids. Germline V gene sequence: CDR1 SGHTA, CDR2 FQGNSA. The ends lost 1 base at V and 9 bases at J; junction bases unmatched: 5. DNA for the CDR3: TGTGCCAGCAGCTTAGTTTCTAGCGGGGGGTCTGAGCAGTTCTTC. Translation gives CASSLVSSGGSEQFF.

This clonotype has a handful of counts. The chain carries TRBV20-1 and TRBJ1-2; the D is unclear. Trimming cost V 1 base and J 0 bases, with 9 bases left between them. This CDR3 spans 14 amino acids. Germline V gene lookup returns CDR1 DFQATT and CDR2 SNEGSKA (reference sequence). This CDR3 is CSARVGNSNYGYTF. The CDR3 bases are TGCAGTGCTAGAGTGGGAAACTCTAACTATGGCTACACCTTC.

This clonotype turned up a few times. This rearrangement joins TRBV12-3 or TRBV12-4 to TRBJ1-1; 7 bases match TRBD1. This CDR3 region has 14 residues. The V and J ends lost 3 bases and 5 bases, in that order; junction bases with no gene match: 6. CDR3: CASSLRGGGTEAFF. The CDR3 DNA sequence: TGTGCCAGCAGTTTGAGAGGGGGCGGAACTGAAGCTTTCTTT.

This clonotype was seen more than once but under ten times. J is TRBJ1-1 and V is TRBV4-2; possibly TRBD1 for D (5 bases). This CDR3 has 16 residues. The V gene lost 4 bases and the J gene lost 4 bases, with 19 bases spanning the gap. Germline V gene sequence: CDR1 LGHNA, CDR2 YNFKEQ. CDR3 in amino acids: CASSPRGGAMSTEAFF. Written as DNA, the CDR3 is TGTGCCAGCAGCCCCCGGGGCGGAGCGATGAGCACTGAAGCTTTCTTT.

This clonotype is large by share. The chain combines TRBV6-2 or TRBV6-3 with TRBJ1-1, with 7 bases fitting TRBD1. CDR3 length: 13 amino acids. Germline V gene lookup returns CDR1 MNHEY and CDR2 SVGEGT. J gave up 4 bases and V 7 bases, and 6 bases lay outside the gene matches. The DNA of the CDR3 is TGTGCCAGCAACTTACAGGGGAGCACTGAAGCTTTCTTT. The encoded protein is CASNLQGSTEAFF.